Below, one TCR beta chain is given with its context. Its target is unknown. Trimming took off 4 bases at V and 11 bases at J, with 14 bases between the two ends. Germline-derived CDR1 and CDR2 are DFQATT and SNEGSKA (reference sequence). This CDR3 contains 11 residues. This record belongs to a study of cytomegalovirus exposure and HLA in healthy donors. Study as a whole: Genotyping showed roughly 81% of almost 400 donors falling in the Caucasian-associated ancestry cluster. Overall study findings and caveats: In an earlier analysis, in 620 or so donors, most V segments appeared productive either ~87% or ~30% of the time.

Use of 60 Vbeta and 13 Jbeta primers characterized the PCR. TCRdb's copy holds only in-frame clones and misses some; the assay was immunoSEQ multiplex PCR. This table holds 140,000 or so clones, nearly 80% found once. The sequenced material came from PBMCs. The chain uses TRBV20-1 and TRBJ1-1; D not certain. This TCR was recovered from a woman in her twenties or thirties in good health and CMV-seronegative. CDR3: CSAIDSNDAFF. The CDR3, as DNA: TGCAGTGCTATCGACTCAAATGACGCTTTCTTT.